Listed below are T cell receptor beta chains from one sample, sequenced in a study of post-analysis software for immune sequencing data. TCRdb reanalysed the PCR reads using MiXCR and keeps one entry per CDR3 protein. The sample has just over 250,000 distinct CDR3 sequences; less than 40% are singletons. The sample consisted of blood. The receptors shown here come from a girl under 18 with multiple sclerosis. CDR3s include the opening cysteine and the closing phenylalanine or tryptophan. Each record gives: clone size, J gene, D gene, V gene, CDR3 DNA, CDR3 protein. A D gene is named only where the DNA matches it firmly. Size is omitted from some rows. Given values are once, few, many or a class for expanded clones.

clone size: .
J gene: TRBJ2-1
D gene: .
V gene: TRBV7-2
CDR3 DNA: TGTGCCAGCAGCCTTAGTACTGCCTACAATGAGCAGTTCTTC
CDR3 protein: CASSLSTAYNEQFF

clone size: few
J gene: TRBJ1-2
D gene: .
V gene: TRBV29-1
CDR3 DNA: TGCAGCGGGGGGGGGGCAGACTATGGCTACACCTTC
CDR3 protein: CSGGGADYGYTF

clone size: many
J gene: TRBJ2-3
D gene: .
V gene: TRBV6-1
CDR3 DNA: TGTGCCAGCAGTCTGATGGGTGGCACAGATACGCAGTATTTT
CDR3 protein: CASSLMGGTDTQYF

clone size: .
J gene: TRBJ1-4
D gene: .
V gene: TRBV20-1
CDR3 DNA: TGCAGTGCGAGGTCACCTAATGAAAAACTGTTTTTT
CDR3 protein: CSARSPNEKLFF

clone size: once
J gene: TRBJ2-3
D gene: TRBD1
V gene: TRBV18
CDR3 DNA: TGTGCCAGCTCACCTGGGACAGGGGGCGGCTATTTT
CDR3 protein: CASSPGTGGGYF

clone size: .
J gene: TRBJ2-2
D gene: .
V gene: TRBV15
CDR3 DNA: TGTGCCACCAGCAGAGTCAGACAGTTGGGGACCGGGGAGCTGTTTTTT
CDR3 protein: CATSRVRQLGTGELFF

clone size: many
J gene: TRBJ2-5
D gene: TRBD1
V gene: TRBV25-1
CDR3 DNA: TGTGCCAGCAGCGGTCCCCCAGTAAGCGGGACAGGGCCACCCAGAGAGGAGACCCAGTACTTC
CDR3 protein: CASSGPPVSGTGPPREETQYF

clone size: many
J gene: TRBJ2-1
D gene: TRBD2
V gene: TRBV9
CDR3 DNA: TGTGCCAGCAGCGCGAAAGGGACTAGCGGGATCGGTGAGCAGTTCTTC
CDR3 protein: CASSAKGTSGIGEQFF

clone size: many
J gene: TRBJ2-1
D gene: TRBD1
V gene: TRBV10-3
CDR3 DNA: TGTGCCATCAGCGGGGACAGGGGGTCCTACAATGAGCAGTTCTTC
CDR3 protein: CAISGDRGSYNEQFF

clone size: .
J gene: TRBJ2-5
D gene: .
V gene: TRBV12-3/TRBV12-4
CDR3 DNA: TGTGCCAGCAGTTCGACTCGTTGGGAGACCCAGTACTTC
CDR3 protein: CASSSTRWETQYF

clone size: many
J gene: TRBJ2-1
D gene: .
V gene: TRBV4-2
CDR3 DNA: TGTGCCAGCAGCCAAGAGTTACCTGGCTACAATGAGCAGTTCTTC
CDR3 protein: CASSQELPGYNEQFF

clone size: few
J gene: TRBJ1-2
D gene: .
V gene: TRBV3-1
CDR3 DNA: TGTGCCAGCAGCCAAGATCTGGTTAACTATGGCTACACCTTC
CDR3 protein: CASSQDLVNYGYTF

clone size: many
J gene: TRBJ1-4
D gene: TRBD1
V gene: TRBV12-3/TRBV12-4
CDR3 DNA: TGTGCCAGCAGTCCCTTCCCGCGGACAGGGGGAAATGAAAAACTGTTTTTT
CDR3 protein: CASSPFPRTGGNEKLFF

clone size: few
J gene: TRBJ2-7
D gene: .
V gene: TRBV10-3
CDR3 DNA: TGTGCCATCAGTACTAGCTACGAGCAGTACTTC
CDR3 protein: CAISTSYEQYF

clone size: many
J gene: TRBJ2-7
D gene: .
V gene: TRBV27
CDR3 DNA: TGTGCCAGCAGTCCGAGGACAGGGAGGGACGAGCAGTACTTC
CDR3 protein: CASSPRTGRDEQYF

clone size: once
J gene: TRBJ2-3
D gene: .
V gene: TRBV7-2
CDR3 DNA: TGTGCCAGCAGCCTTACAGGGAGTATCGCAGATACGCAGTATTTT
CDR3 protein: CASSLTGSIADTQYF

clone size: few
J gene: TRBJ1-1
D gene: TRBD1
V gene: TRBV6-1
CDR3 DNA: TGTGCCAGCAGTGAAGGTCAGGGGGCAGGATCCCTTGCTGAAGCTTTCTTT
CDR3 protein: CASSEGQGAGSLAEAFF

clone size: once
J gene: TRBJ2-5
D gene: .
V gene: TRBV29-1
CDR3 DNA: TGCAGCGCCGTCGGGGAGTATGAAGAGACCCAGTACTTC
CDR3 protein: CSAVGEYEETQYF

clone size: few
J gene: TRBJ2-2
D gene: .
V gene: TRBV29-1
CDR3 DNA: TGCAGCGTTGAAGGACAGGAGACGAACACCGGGGAGCTGTTTTTT
CDR3 protein: CSVEGQETNTGELFF

clone size: .
J gene: TRBJ2-1
D gene: .
V gene: TRBV10-3
CDR3 DNA: TGTGCCATCGGGTGGACAGAGGAGGATGAGCAGTTCTTC
CDR3 protein: CAIGWTEEDEQFF

clone size: many
J gene: TRBJ2-5
D gene: .
V gene: TRBV20-1
CDR3 DNA: TGCAGTGCTAGGGGGAGGGACAGTCAAGAGACCCAGTACTTC
CDR3 protein: CSARGRDSQETQYF

clone size: many
J gene: TRBJ1-2
D gene: .
V gene: TRBV7-9
CDR3 DNA: TGTGCCAGCAGCTTAGAACCAGGGGTCGGCTACACCTTC
CDR3 protein: CASSLEPGVGYTF

clone size: .
J gene: TRBJ1-2
D gene: TRBD1
V gene: TRBV7-2
CDR3 DNA: TGTGCCAGCAGCTTTTTGGTTGACAGGGCTCTAGGCTATGGCTACACCTTC
CDR3 protein: CASSFLVDRALGYGYTF

clone size: many
J gene: TRBJ1-2
D gene: .
V gene: TRBV29-1
CDR3 DNA: TGCAGCGTTGAAGGGAGGCAACCGGGCTACACCTTC
CDR3 protein: CSVEGRQPGYTF

clone size: .
J gene: TRBJ2-1
D gene: .
V gene: TRBV6-5
CDR3 DNA: TGTGCCAGCAGTTATGCGAACAACAATGAGCAGTTCTTC
CDR3 protein: CASSYANNNEQFF

clone size: many
J gene: TRBJ2-5
D gene: TRBD2
V gene: TRBV29-1
CDR3 DNA: TGCAGCGTTGAAGATCGGGTTAGCGGGAGCGAGACCCAGTACTTC
CDR3 protein: CSVEDRVSGSETQYF

clone size: many
J gene: TRBJ2-6
D gene: TRBD1
V gene: TRBV25-1
CDR3 DNA: TGTGCCAGCAGTGATGAAACAGGGGCCCCCTCTGGGGCCAACGTCCTGACTTTC
CDR3 protein: CASSDETGAPSGANVLTF

clone size: .
J gene: TRBJ1-1
D gene: .
V gene: TRBV5-5
CDR3 DNA: TGTGCCAGCAGCTTTACCGGAGGAGGGTCTGAAGCTTTCTTT
CDR3 protein: CASSFTGGGSEAFF

clone size: few
J gene: TRBJ1-2
D gene: .
V gene: TRBV7-9
CDR3 DNA: TGTGCCAGCAGCCCGAATGGGTATGGCTACACCTTC
CDR3 protein: CASSPNGYGYTF

clone size: .
J gene: TRBJ2-1
D gene: .
V gene: TRBV12-3/TRBV12-4
CDR3 DNA: TGTGCCAGCAGTTTGTTAGAGAACAATGAGCAGTTCTTC
CDR3 protein: CASSLLENNEQFF

clone size: .
J gene: TRBJ1-2
D gene: .
V gene: TRBV28
CDR3 DNA: TGTGCCAGCAGTCCCCAACGGGACCACGACACCTTC
CDR3 protein: CASSPQRDHDTF

clone size: .
J gene: TRBJ1-2
D gene: TRBD1
V gene: TRBV4-1
CDR3 DNA: TGCGCCAGCAGCCGGTGGACAGGGGTGGACTATGGCTACACCTTC
CDR3 protein: CASSRWTGVDYGYTF

clone size: .
J gene: TRBJ2-5
D gene: TRBD2
V gene: TRBV11-2
CDR3 DNA: TGTGCCAGCAGCTTCTTAGCGGGCCCCCACGAGGAGACCCAGTACTTC
CDR3 protein: CASSFLAGPHEETQYF

clone size: .
J gene: TRBJ2-1
D gene: TRBD2
V gene: TRBV6-6
CDR3 DNA: TGTGCCACCCGTTGGCCCCTGGCGGCGGGGGGTAACAATGAGCAGTTCTTC
CDR3 protein: CATRWPLAAGGNNEQFF

clone size: many
J gene: TRBJ2-3
D gene: TRBD2
V gene: TRBV20-1
CDR3 DNA: TGCAGTGCTAGATTTAGCGGGGCTAGCACAGATACGCAGTATTTT
CDR3 protein: CSARFSGASTDTQYF

clone size: .
J gene: TRBJ1-1
D gene: .
V gene: TRBV7-2
CDR3 DNA: TGTGCCAGCAGCTTGGCTACAGGGAAGGGGACTGAAGCTTTCTTT
CDR3 protein: CASSLATGKGTEAFF

clone size: .
J gene: TRBJ2-7
D gene: .
V gene: TRBV3-1
CDR3 DNA: TGTGCCAGCAGCCGGCAAAGTACGTCAGGACCCTACGAGCAGTACTTC
CDR3 protein: CASSRQSTSGPYEQYF

clone size: few
J gene: TRBJ1-1
D gene: .
V gene: TRBV19
CDR3 DNA: TGTGCCAGTACTTACCGGGGAGCGGACACTGAAGCTTTCTTT
CDR3 protein: CASTYRGADTEAFF

clone size: many
J gene: TRBJ1-1
D gene: .
V gene: TRBV13
CDR3 DNA: TGTGCCAGCAGCTTAGCCGGGCTCCCCTCGGGAAGAACTGAAGCTTTCTTT
CDR3 protein: CASSLAGLPSGRTEAFF

clone size: .
J gene: TRBJ2-5
D gene: TRBD2
V gene: TRBV11-2
CDR3 DNA: TGTGCCAGCAGCTCCTTGACTAGCGCCCAAGAGGCCCAGTACTTC
CDR3 protein: CASSSLTSAQEAQYF

clone size: .
J gene: TRBJ2-3
D gene: .
V gene: TRBV27
CDR3 DNA: TGTGTCAGCAGTCAAGGACTGAGGGCGCAGTATTTT
CDR3 protein: CVSSQGLRAQYF

clone size: .
J gene: TRBJ2-7
D gene: .
V gene: TRBV20-1
CDR3 DNA: TGCAGTGCAAATATACCGGACCGATACTACGAGCAGTACTTC
CDR3 protein: CSANIPDRYYEQYF

clone size: once
J gene: TRBJ2-3
D gene: .
V gene: TRBV27
CDR3 DNA: TGTGCTAGCAGTGTAGGGATCCGGGGCACAGATACGCAGTATTTT
CDR3 protein: CASSVGIRGTDTQYF

clone size: few
J gene: TRBJ2-1
D gene: TRBD2
V gene: TRBV11-2
CDR3 DNA: TGTGCCAGCAGCCCCTCCCCCAGCGGGAGGGGTAATGAGCAGTTCTTC
CDR3 protein: CASSPSPSGRGNEQFF

clone size: .
J gene: TRBJ2-5
D gene: TRBD1
V gene: TRBV27
CDR3 DNA: TGTGCCAGCAGTTTGCGCGACAGGGGAAGGTCCCAAGAGACCCAGTACTTC
CDR3 protein: CASSLRDRGRSQETQYF

clone size: .
J gene: TRBJ1-4
D gene: TRBD1
V gene: TRBV2
CDR3 DNA: TGTGCCAGCAGATCGCCGGGACAGGGTAATGAAGAACTGTTTTTT
CDR3 protein: CASRSPGQGNEELFF

clone size: few
J gene: TRBJ1-2
D gene: .
V gene: TRBV20-1
CDR3 DNA: TGCAGTGCTAGGGAAGGGGGGCAGGGTTTATCTGGCTACACCTTC
CDR3 protein: CSAREGGQGLSGYTF

clone size: many
J gene: TRBJ1-1
D gene: .
V gene: TRBV5-1
CDR3 DNA: TGCGCCAGCAGCTTGGCCGGGCGGAACACTGAAGCTTTCTTT
CDR3 protein: CASSLAGRNTEAFF

clone size: many
J gene: TRBJ2-3
D gene: .
V gene: TRBV5-1
CDR3 DNA: TGCGCCAGCAGCTTGGCCGGGCAGGGGGGTCCAGATACGCAGTATTTT
CDR3 protein: CASSLAGQGGPDTQYF

clone size: many
J gene: TRBJ2-5
D gene: TRBD2
V gene: TRBV10-3
CDR3 DNA: TGTGCCACCATGGGCACGGGAGGGTACCAAGAGACCCAGTACTTC
CDR3 protein: CATMGTGGYQETQYF

clone size: many
J gene: TRBJ2-1
D gene: TRBD2
V gene: TRBV12-3/TRBV12-4
CDR3 DNA: TGTGCCAGCAGCCCTAGCGGGAGAAGGCACAATGAGCAGTTCTTC
CDR3 protein: CASSPSGRRHNEQFF

clone size: .
J gene: TRBJ1-5
D gene: TRBD1
V gene: TRBV27
CDR3 DNA: TGTGCCAGCAGTTTAGGGACAGGGGGGAACAATCAGCCCCAGCATTTT
CDR3 protein: CASSLGTGGNNQPQHF

clone size: .
J gene: TRBJ1-1
D gene: .
V gene: TRBV29-1
CDR3 DNA: TGCAGCGTCGGGCCCGGGGGGCTCGGGAACACTGAAGCTTTCTTT
CDR3 protein: CSVGPGGLGNTEAFF

clone size: many
J gene: TRBJ1-1
D gene: TRBD1
V gene: TRBV12-3/TRBV12-4
CDR3 DNA: TGTGCCAGCATAAGACAGGGGAGGTTGGTGAACACTGAAGCTTTCTTT
CDR3 protein: CASIRQGRLVNTEAFF